Described below is a single TCR beta chain sequence and its context. Antigen specificity is unknown. This sample is drawn from a study of siplizumab effects on memory and regulatory T cells. General study points: A small minority of alloreactive clones were mapped to unstimulated subsets. It seemed that naive T cells were more diverse than memory cells and were major contributors to the alloresponse.

Only in-frame clones appear in the TCRdb table, and some are missing; sequencing was by immunoSEQ multiplex PCR. The data show fewer than 120,000 clones, about nine tenths seen once. The sample was CD4+ T cells sorted from blood. The sequence derives from a human donor in good health.

The CDR3 DNA sequence: TGTGCCAGCAGCTATACCCCCGGACAGGGTGGCTATGGCTACACCTTC. It codes for CASSYTPGQGGYGYTF. The chain combines TRBV7-2 with TRBJ1-2; 8 bases line up with TRBD1. The CDR3 loop spans 16 amino acids. In germline, CDR1 is SGHTA, CDR2 FQGNSA. The junction had 11 bases not matched to a gene; V was cut back by 4 bases and J by 4 bases.